The rows below give T cell receptor beta chains drawn from one sample of a study of cytomegalovirus exposure and HLA in healthy donors. Clones were sequenced by immunoSEQ multiplex PCR, and TCRdb holds only the in-frame ones, with some missing. The sample yields fewer than 110,000 clones, roughly 70% seen once. Specimen: PBMCs. These receptors were taken from a man aged 50 to 60 in good health and CMV-seronegative. Each CDR3 is given with its conserved first and last residue. The D gene is left open where the match is weak. Clone size is stated in some rows and not others, as once, few, many or a class when expanded.

clone size	V gene	J gene	D gene	CDR3 DNA	CDR3 protein
-	TRBV5-1	TRBJ2-1	TRBD2	TGCGCCAGCAGCCCCGGACGGACTCGGTGGAGGGAGGGGAACAATGAGCAGTTCTTC	CASSPGRTRWREGNNEQFF
-	TRBV18	TRBJ2-7	-	TGTGCCAGCTCACCCAGCGGTAGGAGAAAGGAGAACGAGCAGTACTTC	CASSPSGRRKENEQYF
few	TRBV6-5	TRBJ1-6	-	TGTGCCAGCAGCCCCATAAGGGGCGTGAATTCACCCCTCCACTTT	CASSPIRGVNSPLHF
-	TRBV19	TRBJ2-3	TRBD1	TGTGCCAGTAGTATAGGAATGGGACAGATCCTCACAGATACGCAGTATTTT	CASSIGMGQILTDTQYF
-	TRBV15	TRBJ1-5	-	TGTGCCACCAGCAGAGGGCAGGGGTCAAATCAGCCCCAGCATTTT	CATSRGQGSNQPQHF
-	TRBV7-6	TRBJ2-5	TRBD1	TGTGCCAGCAGCCTTACAGGGGGAGAGGAGACCCAGTACTTC	CASSLTGGEETQYF
-	TRBV5-4	TRBJ2-7	-	TGTGCCAGCAGTTTGTGGGGGCTCTTAGGCGAGCAGTACTTC	CASSLWGLLGEQYF
-	TRBV5-5	TRBJ2-2	-	TGTGCCAGCAGCCCCCCCGGGACACAGAACACCGGGGAGCTGTTTTTT	CASSPPGTQNTGELFF
-	TRBV27	TRBJ1-1	-	TGTGCCAGCAGTTCGGGGTGGAGTACTGAAGCTTTCTTT	CASSSGWSTEAFF
-	TRBV27	TRBJ2-1	-	TGTGCCAGCAGTTTCAACAGGGCAGGTGAGCAGTTCTTC	CASSFNRAGEQFF
few	TRBV7-2	TRBJ2-1	-	TGTGCCAGCAACCAGGGGGGCTTCGATGAGCAGTTCTTC	CASNQGGFDEQFF
-	TRBV19	TRBJ2-2	TRBD1	TGTGCCAGTAGTAACCAGGGGGTTCCCGGGGAGCTGTTTTTT	CASSNQGVPGELFF
-	TRBV13	TRBJ2-3	TRBD2	TGTGCCAGCAACTTACTAAAGACTAGCAGGACAGATACGCAGTATTTT	CASNLLKTSRTDTQYF
-	TRBV28	TRBJ1-1	-	TGTGCCAGCAGGTCACACGAACCGGGTACTGAAGCTTTCTTT	CASRSHEPGTEAFF
many	TRBV29-1	TRBJ2-7	-	TGCAGCGTTAGGCAGGGTTCAGACGAGCAGTACTTC	CSVRQGSDEQYF
few	TRBV28	TRBJ2-6	-	TGTGCCACTAGGACTGGGGCCAACGTCCTGACTTTC	CATRTGANVLTF
-	TRBV5-4	TRBJ2-3	TRBD2	TGTGCCAGCAGCACAGGACTAGCGGGGGGGCCGGGAGATACGCAGTATTTT	CASSTGLAGGPGDTQYF
-	TRBV18	TRBJ2-5	TRBD1	TGTGCCAGCTCAGCATACAGGGGGCGAGAAGAGACCCAGTACTTC	CASSAYRGREETQYF
once	TRBV29-1	TRBJ2-1	TRBD2	TGCAGCGTTCCAGTTTCCGGGACTACTGACAATGAGCAGTTCTTC	CSVPVSGTTDNEQFF
-	TRBV6-4	TRBJ1-2	-	TGTGCCAGCAGTGACAGAGACACCAGGGAGGCTTATGGCTACACCTTC	CASSDRDTREAYGYTF
-	TRBV4-3	TRBJ2-5	-	TGCGCCAGCAGCCAAGGATTCACTTCCCAAGAGACCCAGTACTTC	CASSQGFTSQETQYF
few	TRBV28	TRBJ2-1	-	TGTGCCAGCAGATCAGATGGCCTAAGGGGTAATGAGCAGTTCTTC	CASRSDGLRGNEQFF
-	TRBV6-5	TRBJ2-3	-	TGTGCCAGCAGTTACTCGATCGGCAGGGTGACAGATACGCAGTATTTT	CASSYSIGRVTDTQYF
once	TRBV7-9	TRBJ1-4	TRBD1	TGTGCCAGCAGCTACTCTCCGGGACAGGGAAATGAAAAACTGTTTTTT	CASSYSPGQGNEKLFF
-	TRBV7-2	TRBJ2-1	TRBD2	TGTGCCAGCAAGACTAGCGGGTCGATGGACGAGCAGTTCTTC	CASKTSGSMDEQFF
-	TRBV6-5	TRBJ1-1	-	TGTGCCAGCAGTTACTCGGTATGGCGCGGGACTGAAGCTTTCTTT	CASSYSVWRGTEAFF
-	TRBV5-1	TRBJ2-7	-	TGCGCCAGCAGCTTCCAGGGTCCCGAGCAGTACTTC	CASSFQGPEQYF
few	TRBV2	TRBJ1-1	TRBD1	TGTGCCAGCAGTTTCAGGGGGACCACTGAAGCTTTCTTT	CASSFRGTTEAFF
-	TRBV7-9	TRBJ2-3	-	TGTGCCACCGACAGGACAGATACGCAGTATTTT	CATDRTDTQYF
-	TRBV9	TRBJ2-1	TRBD1	TGTGCCAGCAGCTCGGGGACAGGGTCTGGAAATGAGCAGTTCTTC	CASSSGTGSGNEQFF
-	TRBV29-1	TRBJ1-2	TRBD1	TGCAGCGTTGAACCCGGGACAGGGGTCTATGGCTACACCTTC	CSVEPGTGVYGYTF
-	TRBV7-2	TRBJ2-2	-	TGTGCCAGCCTCGGACAGCCGAACACCGGGGAGCTGTTTTTT	CASLGQPNTGELFF
-	TRBV7-2	TRBJ2-7	TRBD2	TGTGCCAGCAGCTTAGACGCGGGGGGGGAGCAGTACTTC	CASSLDAGGEQYF
-	TRBV6-5	TRBJ2-3	-	TGTGCCAGCAGTAGGACAAGGGGCGCAGATACGCAGTATTTT	CASSRTRGADTQYF
few	TRBV5-1	TRBJ2-6	-	TGCGCCAGCAGCGCCGAGACAGTCTCTGGGGCCAACGTCCTGACTTTC	CASSAETVSGANVLTF
-	TRBV30	TRBJ1-1	TRBD1	TGTGCCTGGAGTGTAACAGGGGCAGACACTGAAGCTTTCTTT	CAWSVTGADTEAFF
-	TRBV7-2	TRBJ2-1	-	TGTGCCAGCAGCCTTAACAATGAGCAGTTCTTC	CASSLNNEQFF
-	TRBV7-3	TRBJ2-1	-	TGTGCCAGCAGCTTAGAGGGTCTCTCCTACAATGAGCAGTTCTTC	CASSLEGLSYNEQFF
-	TRBV7-6	TRBJ1-6	TRBD1	TGTGCCAGCAGCTTCGAGCCGACAGGGAATAATTCACCCCTCCACTTT	CASSFEPTGNNSPLHF
-	TRBV10-3	TRBJ2-7	-	TGTGCCATCAGTGGCGGCTCCACATCGGCCTACGAGCAGTACTTC	CAISGGSTSAYEQYF
-	TRBV9	TRBJ2-1	TRBD2	TGTGCCAGCAGCGTAGTCCTAGCGGGAGCAGGTAATGAGCAGTTCTTC	CASSVVLAGAGNEQFF
-	TRBV5-1	TRBJ2-3	TRBD1	TGCGCCAGCAGCTTGAAAGGGGGCACGGGGACAGATACGCAGTATTTT	CASSLKGGTGTDTQYF
-	TRBV2	TRBJ2-3	-	TGTGCCAGCAGTGCCTCCCTCAGCACAGATACGCAGTATTTT	CASSASLSTDTQYF
-	TRBV15	TRBJ2-5	TRBD1	TGTGCCACCAGCGGGCGACCGGGACAGCTAGAGACCCAGTACTTC	CATSGRPGQLETQYF
-	TRBV28	TRBJ1-2	TRBD1	TGTGCCAGCAGTTCGTTCGACAGGGGCTATGGCTACACCTTC	CASSSFDRGYGYTF
few	TRBV4-1	TRBJ1-4	TRBD1	TGCGCCAGCAGCCGTCGACAGGGGGCAACTAATGAAAAACTGTTTTTT	CASSRRQGATNEKLFF
-	TRBV2	TRBJ1-1	TRBD1	TGTGCCAGCAGTGAGACAGGGGGCAGGACTGAAGCTTTCTTT	CASSETGGRTEAFF
-	TRBV28	TRBJ1-5	-	TGTGCCAGCAGTCCACGTCTCGGTCAGCCCCAGCATTTT	CASSPRLGQPQHF
-	TRBV7-2	TRBJ2-7	TRBD2	TGTGCCAGCAGCTTGCCTAGCGGGAGTATTGTGCAGTACTTC	CASSLPSGSIVQYF
-	TRBV7-8	TRBJ2-6	TRBD1	TGTGCCAGCGGGGGACAGGGGGCGATTCAGCTTTCTGGGGCCAACGTCCTGACTTTC	CASGGQGAIQLSGANVLTF
once	TRBV7-3	TRBJ2-1	-	TGTGCCAGCAGCCCCAACAACTACAATGAGCAGTTCTTC	CASSPNNYNEQFF
-	TRBV5-1	TRBJ2-7	TRBD2	TGCGCCAGCAGCTTGGTTGCTAGCGGGGGGACTTCCTACGAGCAGTACTTC	CASSLVASGGTSYEQYF
-	TRBV10-1	TRBJ2-3	-	TGCGCCAGCAGTGGGCCTCGAGATACGCAGTATTTT	CASSGPRDTQYF
once	TRBV5-4	TRBJ2-5	-	TGTGCCAGCAGCCCTAAAGCGCGGGGGACACAAGAGACCCAGTACTTC	CASSPKARGTQETQYF
-	TRBV7-8	TRBJ1-1	-	TGTGCCAGCAGAGATACAAAAGAAGCTTTCTTT	CASRDTKEAFF